A selection of T cell receptor beta chains follows, all from one sample in a study of T-cell reconstitution after alpha-beta-depleted transplantation in children. TCRdb analysed the PCR reads with MiXCR anew, one entry per CDR3 protein. This table holds approximately 490,000 distinct CDR3 sequences, approximately 13% found once. The material sequenced was PBMCs from the stem cell graft donor, taken from the stem cell graft. Receptors originate from a human donor who donated a stem cell graft to a child with combined immunodeficiency. Each CDR3 is given with its conserved first and last residue. A D gene is named only where the DNA matches it firmly. The listing skips clone size in some rows; elsewhere it reads once, few, many or a size class.

v_call	clone_size	d_call	j_call	cdr3_nt	cdr3_aa
TRBV30	many	TRBD1	TRBJ2-7	TGTGCCTGGAGCGCTTCTTTCTTTAGGACAGGGCGCTACGAGCAGTACTTC	CAWSASFFRTGRYEQYF
TRBV6-5	many	NA	TRBJ2-5	TGTGCCAGCAGTTACGGACGAGGTCAAGAGACCCAGTACTTC	CASSYGRGQETQYF
TRBV6-2/TRBV6-3	NA	NA	TRBJ1-2	TGTGCCAGCAGTTACTCGGGCAGGAGAATGAGGGACTATGGCTACACCTTC	CASSYSGRRMRDYGYTF
TRBV5-1	few	NA	TRBJ2-3	TGCGCCAGCAGCTTGGTGCAGGGTAAAGGGGCAGATACGCAGTATTTT	CASSLVQGKGADTQYF
TRBV6-5	many	TRBD1	TRBJ1-1	TGTGCCAGCAGTTACCTTATGACAGGGATGAAGACTGAAGCTTTCTTT	CASSYLMTGMKTEAFF
TRBV10-3	few	TRBD2	TRBJ2-1	TGTGCCACCCAGCAGAGCGGGGGGCCGAGCTCCTACAATGAGCAGTTCTTC	CATQQSGGPSSYNEQFF
TRBV3-1	NA	NA	TRBJ2-1	TGTGCCAGCAGCCATGAACTTAGCTCCTACAATGAGCAGTTCTTC	CASSHELSSYNEQFF
TRBV5-1	many	NA	TRBJ1-4	TGCGCCAGCAGCTTGGAAGGAGAGCGAAATGAAAAACTGTTTTTT	CASSLEGERNEKLFF
TRBV7-3	NA	TRBD1	TRBJ1-1	TGTGCCAGCAGCATGACAGGGCCGTCGGGAGCTTTCTTT	CASSMTGPSGAFF
TRBV4-3	NA	TRBD2	TRBJ2-7	TGCGCCAGCAAACAAGGATTAGCGGGAGGTCTCGAGCAGTACTTC	CASKQGLAGGLEQYF
TRBV24-1	NA	NA	TRBJ1-2	TGTGCCACCAGTGATTTGAATGGGAACTATGGCTACACCTTC	CATSDLNGNYGYTF
TRBV20-1	NA	TRBD2	TRBJ2-7	TGCAGTGCTAGAGCTAACCTCGACGGGAGGGCGTACGAGCAGTACTTC	CSARANLDGRAYEQYF
TRBV7-9	many	NA	TRBJ2-7	TGTGCCAGCAGAGAGGGAGGCAGCTACGAGCAGTACTTC	CASREGGSYEQYF
TRBV4-1	NA	TRBD1	TRBJ2-7	TGCGCCAGCAGCCCTCCGGGACAGGTTGCCGAGCAGTACTTC	CASSPPGQVAEQYF
TRBV4-3	few	NA	TRBJ1-6	TGCGCCAGCAGCCAAGAGGGGTCCTATAATTCACCCCTCCACTTT	CASSQEGSYNSPLHF
TRBV15	few	NA	TRBJ2-4	TGTGCCACCAGCGGTTACAAAAACATTCAGTACTTC	CATSGYKNIQYF
TRBV24-1	many	TRBD1	TRBJ1-5	TGTGCCACCAGTGATCCAAACCGGAAAGGACAGGGAACTCAATATAGCAATCAGCCCCAGCATTTT	CATSDPNRKGQGTQYSNQPQHF
TRBV12-3/TRBV12-4	NA	NA	TRBJ2-7	TGTGCCAGCAGTCCCCGGGCTTGGGGGTACGAGCAGTACTTC	CASSPRAWGYEQYF
TRBV29-1	NA	TRBD2	TRBJ2-3	TGCAGCGTTGAAACTAGCGGAGGACGAGATACGCAGTATTTT	CSVETSGGRDTQYF
TRBV18	NA	TRBD2	TRBJ2-3	TGTGCCAGCTCATCGAACACTAGCGGAGCAGATACGCAGTATTTT	CASSSNTSGADTQYF
TRBV5-4	NA	NA	TRBJ1-1	TGTGCCAGCAGCTTGGAACCCCCAGGGTTTATTAGGTTGAGGACTGAAGCTTTCTTT	CASSLEPPGFIRLRTEAFF
TRBV11-2	NA	TRBD2	TRBJ2-7	TGTGCCAGCAGGCGACTAGCGGGCGACTACGAGCAGTACTTC	CASRRLAGDYEQYF
TRBV15	many	NA	TRBJ1-5	TGTGCCACCAGCAGCAAAAGACAGTATAGCAATCAGCCCCAGCATTTT	CATSSKRQYSNQPQHF
TRBV20-1	many	TRBD1	TRBJ1-1	TGCAGTGCTAGAGATCTGAGATCAGGGGGGAACACTGAAGCTTTCTTT	CSARDLRSGGNTEAFF
TRBV12-3/TRBV12-4	many	NA	TRBJ2-2	TGTGCCAGCAGTTTAAAAGGGCAGGAAAACACCGGGGAGCTGTTTTTT	CASSLKGQENTGELFF
TRBV19	few	NA	TRBJ2-7	TGTGCCAGTAGTATCACGGGGTTCGACGAGCAGTACTTC	CASSITGFDEQYF
TRBV3-1	NA	NA	TRBJ2-7	TGTGCCAGCAGCCAAGAGCTGACATATTCCTACGAGCAGTACTTC	CASSQELTYSYEQYF
TRBV7-2	few	TRBD2	TRBJ2-7	TGTGCCAGCAGCCTTCTCCCAGGCGGGACTAGCGGCTACGAGCAGTACTTC	CASSLLPGGTSGYEQYF
TRBV30	few	NA	TRBJ2-7	TGTGCCTGGAGTGGGGGGGCCTACGAGCAGTACTTC	CAWSGGAYEQYF
TRBV12-3/TRBV12-4	few	NA	TRBJ2-5	TGTGCCAGCAGTTCTACACTCCGGCGGGGTAGGAAAGCCAACCAAGAGACCCAGTACTTC	CASSSTLRRGRKANQETQYF
TRBV6-2/TRBV6-3	few	NA	TRBJ2-1	TGTGCCAGCAGCCCCATCACCTACAATGAGCAGTTCTTC	CASSPITYNEQFF
TRBV6-1	few	TRBD2	TRBJ2-2	TGTGCCACGGGGGAGGGGAACACCGGGGAGCTGTTTTTT	CATGEGNTGELFF
TRBV15	few	TRBD2	TRBJ2-3	TGTGCCACCAGCAGACCTAGCGGGGGGGCCAAAATGAGAGATACGCAGTATTTT	CATSRPSGGAKMRDTQYF
TRBV12-3/TRBV12-4	few	NA	TRBJ1-5	TGTGCCAGCAAAACCTCCCTCTATAGCAATCAGCCCCAGCATTTT	CASKTSLYSNQPQHF
TRBV12-3/TRBV12-4	NA	NA	TRBJ2-5	TGTGCCAGCAGTCTTCCGGGCCAACCGACCCAGTACTTC	CASSLPGQPTQYF
TRBV15	NA	NA	TRBJ2-1	TGTGCCACGACCGCAGATGGGGGGGGGCCCTACAATGAGCAGTTCTTC	CATTADGGGPYNEQFF
TRBV29-1	many	TRBD1	TRBJ2-7	TGCAGCGTGGACAGGGGAGAAGGTGAGCAGTACTTC	CSVDRGEGEQYF
TRBV20-1	NA	NA	TRBJ2-3	TGCAGTGCTAGAGAAGGTAATACGCAGTATTTT	CSAREGNTQYF
TRBV4-3	few	TRBD1	TRBJ2-1	TGCGCCAGCAGCCTATACCCAGGGGGCTACAATGAGCAGTTCTTC	CASSLYPGGYNEQFF
TRBV4-3	NA	NA	TRBJ2-7	TGCGTCAGCAGCCTCGCGCCAGGGGTAACGCTCTACGAGCAGTACTTC	CVSSLAPGVTLYEQYF
TRBV12-3/TRBV12-4	NA	TRBD1	TRBJ1-1	TGTGCCAGCAGTTTAAGCCGGGACAGGGTCGTCCTCTTT	CASSLSRDRVVLF
TRBV12-3/TRBV12-4	many	NA	TRBJ1-4	TGTGCCAGCAGCACCGGGGGATGGGGAACTAATGAAAAACTGTTTTTT	CASSTGGWGTNEKLFF
TRBV18	few	NA	TRBJ2-7	TGTGCCAGCTCACCGAAGGAAGTGGACATCTACGAGCAGTACTTC	CASSPKEVDIYEQYF
TRBV4-3	NA	NA	TRBJ2-2	TGCGCCAGCAGCCTCCTTCTCGCTACCGGGGAGCTGTTTTTT	CASSLLLATGELFF
TRBV7-9	few	NA	TRBJ2-7	TGTGCCAGCAGCTTAGACTATAACAGCTACTACGAGCAGTACTTC	CASSLDYNSYYEQYF
TRBV20-1	few	TRBD2	TRBJ2-7	TGCAGTGCTAGTTCCGGGACTAGCGGCTACGAGCAGTACTTC	CSASSGTSGYEQYF
TRBV4-2	few	NA	TRBJ2-7	TGTGCCAGCAGCCAAGGAACAGGGACTATCCAAATCCCACTATCTCCCGAGCAGTACTTC	CASSQGTGTIQIPLSPEQYF
TRBV5-5	NA	NA	TRBJ2-5	TGTGCCAGCAGCTTGGGAGGGCTGAAAGAGACCCAGTACTTC	CASSLGGLKETQYF
TRBV5-1	few	NA	TRBJ1-4	TGCGCCAGCAGTATCCTAGGACGGATTAATGAAAAACTGTTTTTT	CASSILGRINEKLFF
TRBV12-3/TRBV12-4	NA	NA	TRBJ1-2	TGTGCCAGCAGTTTACCCAGTCTGCCCCATTTTGGCTACACCTTC	CASSLPSLPHFGYTF
TRBV9	NA	TRBD1	TRBJ2-5	TGTGCCAGCAGCGGGAACAGGGGATGGGAAGAGACCCAGTACTTC	CASSGNRGWEETQYF
TRBV12-3/TRBV12-4	few	TRBD1	TRBJ1-2	TGTGCCAGCACTCCAGGGGGAGGCTATGGCTACACCTTC	CASTPGGGYGYTF
TRBV7-8	NA	NA	TRBJ1-2	TGTGCCAGCAGCTTATCAGGAACCTTTTATGGCTACACCTTC	CASSLSGTFYGYTF
TRBV7-2	once	TRBD1	TRBJ2-2	TGTGCCAGCAGCTGGGACAGGGGAAACACCGGGGAGCTGTTTTTT	CASSWDRGNTGELFF